The source of this T cell receptor beta chain is a study of glioma-infiltrating T cells after dendritic cell vaccination. Study information: Glioblastoma patients came from Phase I and II dendritic cell vaccination trials. Treatment, given 2003 to 2012, was autologous tumor lysate-pulsed dendritic cell vaccination.

Produced via immunoSEQ multiplex PCR; TCRdb's table is partial and in-frame only. The sample shows over 80,000 clones, 85% to 90% of them seen only once. Blood PBMC samples: pre-vaccination, two weeks post third vaccination, and at tumor progression. CDR1 and CDR2 (germline): GTSNPN, SVGIG (reference sequence). The V and J ends lost 3 bases and 4 bases respectively, with 6 bases between them. The CDR3 totals 11 residues. Specimen: blood, collected before dendritic cell vaccination. V is TRBV30 and J is TRBJ2-5; D gene ambiguous. The sequence derives from a human donor with glioblastoma. CDR3 loop: CAWRETETQYF. The CDR3 coding sequence is TGTGCCTGGAGGGAGACAGAGACCCAGTACTTC.